The 22 T cell receptor beta chains below all came from one sample that was sequenced in a study of response to subunit inactivated influenza vaccine. TCRdb ran MiXCR on the RT-PCR reads and lists one entry per CDR3 protein. The sample includes around 530,000 distinct CDR3 sequences, about 12% of them seen just once. This material consisted of PBMCs from blood, taken on the day of vaccination. The receptors were sampled from a man aged 45-60 years who received an inactivated influenza vaccine.

The chain couples TRBV7-2 to TRBJ2-2; D is perhaps TRBD2 (6 bases). The germline V and J ends were trimmed by 5 bases and 0 bases, with 13 bases remaining between them. The CDR3 has 16 residues. Per the germline V gene, CDR1 is SGHTA and CDR2 is FQGNSA. CDR3 residues: CASSLDSGANTGELFF. CDR3 DNA sequence: TGTGCCAGCAGCCTAGATAGCGGAGCGAACACCGGGGAGCTGTTTTTT.

This clonotype was counted between two and nine times. The rearrangement uses TRBV5-6 and TRBJ2-7; a possible D gene is TRBD2 (5 bases). Looked up from germline, CDR1 is SGHDT and CDR2 is YYEEEE. The length of the CDR3 is 13 residues. V was cut by 1 base and J by 5 bases, with 10 bases left in between. The DNA of the CDR3 is TGTGCCAGCAGCTTGTCCGGGGTCCACGAGCAGTACTTC. Encoded protein: CASSLSGVHEQYF.

The chain carries TRBV4-1 and TRBJ2-2; a possible D gene is TRBD1 (6 bases). The germline V gene encodes CDR1 MGHRA and CDR2 YSYEKL. The CDR3 extends over 14 amino acids. The V end lost 8 bases, the J end lost 1 base, and 11 bases lay between the germline ends. The CDR3 region has the DNA TGCGCCAGCCGAACAGGGTGGAACACCGGGGAGCTGTTTTTT. Protein product: CASRTGWNTGELFF.

The V gene is TRBV20-1, the J gene TRBJ2-7, with D unclear. The CDR3 consists of 16 residues. In germline, CDR1 is DFQATT, CDR2 SNEGSKA (reference sequence). Trimming left V 0 bases short and J 0 bases short, with 15 bases between. CDR3 sequence reads: CSAREVPARGSYEQYF. Written as DNA, the CDR3 is TGCAGTGCTAGAGAGGTCCCCGCAAGAGGCTCCTACGAGCAGTACTTC.

Many counts were recorded for this clonotype. The V call is TRBV20-1, the J call TRBJ2-7, with 7 nucleotides matching TRBD2. The CDR3 is 12 residues long. The V gene's germline CDR1 is DFQATT and CDR2 SNEGSKA (reference sequence). Trimming cost V 6 bases and J 4 bases; bases outside gene matches: 6. The CDR3 bases are TGCAGTGCCAGCGGGACTCTTTACGAGCAGTACTTC. Protein sequence: CSASGTLYEQYF.

The chain couples TRBV12-3 or TRBV12-4 to TRBJ2-7, with unresolved D. This CDR3 is 14 amino acids long. V was trimmed by 5 bases and J by 5 bases, leaving 16 bases between them. CDR3 in amino acids: CASSEDASADEQYF. CDR3 nucleotide sequence: TGTGCCAGCAGTGAGGACGCCAGCGCCGACGAGCAGTACTTC.

This clonotype was seen more than once but under ten times. The rearrangement joins TRBV6-5 to TRBJ2-7, with D unclear. V lost 2 bases and J lost 5, with 4 bases in between. The V gene's germline CDR1 is MNHEY and CDR2 SVGAGI. The CDR3 extends over 11 amino acids. The CDR3 nucleotides read TGTGCCAGCAGTTACAAGCACGAGCAGTACTTC. This sequence encodes CASSYKHEQYF.

The rearrangement links TRBV6-2 or TRBV6-3 to TRBJ2-2, with 8 bases that match TRBD1. The V segment lost 2 bases and the J segment 3 bases; nucleotides outside the gene matches: 8. Germline CDR1 and CDR2: MNHEY and SVGEGT. The CDR3 spans 17 residues. CDR3: CASSYRTGTGDTGELFF. In DNA form, the CDR3 reads TGTGCCAGCAGTTACAGGACCGGGACAGGTGACACCGGGGAGCTGTTTTTT.

This chain links TRBV6-4 with TRBJ2-5, with D unclear. The CDR3 consists of 13 residues. CDR1 is MRHNA, CDR2 SNTAGT, per germline. V shed 6 bases and J shed 4 bases, with 12 bases lying between them. The CDR3 DNA follows: TGTGCCAGCAGGATTTCTAGTCGAGAGACCCAGTACTTC. It is translated as CASRISSRETQYF.

The chain joins TRBV20-1 to TRBJ2-7; D unresolved. In germline, CDR1 is DFQATT, CDR2 SNEGSKA (reference sequence). The V end lost 6 bases, the J end lost 5 bases, and 17 bases lay between the germline ends. The CDR3 covers 13 residues. The CDR3 is CSALHRTGDEQYF. CDR3 DNA sequence: TGCAGTGCCCTACACCGTACGGGTGACGAGCAGTACTTC.

This clonotype was picked up many times. This chain uses TRBV20-1 with TRBJ2-1; D might be TRBD1 (6 bases). The V gene's germline CDR1 is DFQATT and CDR2 SNEGSKA (reference sequence). Trimming took 4 bases from V and 3 from J, leaving 25 bases between them. The CDR3 runs to 18 residues. CDR3 region: CSAMEVSGGLGSYNEQFF. CDR3 in DNA: TGCAGTGCTATGGAGGTCAGTGGGGGCCTAGGCAGCTACAATGAGCAGTTCTTC.

On this clonotype: One junction end disagrees with the germline gene, perhaps due to a read error. J is TRBJ2-7 and V is TRBV5-6; D gene uncertain. The CDR3 extends over 13 amino acids. The germline V gene has CDR1 SGHDT and CDR2 YYEEEE. CDR3 region: CAISRKNSYEQYF. The CDR3 DNA reads as TGTGCCATCAGCAGAAAAAACAGTTACGAGCAGTACTTC.

This clonotype showed up just a few times. CDR3 protein: CATFAPLAPYNEQFF. The CDR3 DNA follows: TGTGCCACCTTTGCGCCCCTAGCTCCTTACAATGAGCAGTTCTTC. The rearrangement uses TRBV24-1 and TRBJ2-1, with a weak D call TRBD2 (5 bases). The CDR3 sequence is 15 residues long. Germline loops: CDR1 KGHDR, CDR2 SFDVKD. V was pared by 9 bases and J by 4 bases, with 18 bases between.

This clonotype was counted only a few times. The genes are TRBV10-3 and TRBJ1-2, with 11 bases that match TRBD1. The V and J ends lost 1 base and 7 bases, in that order; junction bases with no gene match: 5. The CDR3 is 15 amino acids. CDR1 is ENHRY, CDR2 SYGVKD, per germline. The CDR3 region has the DNA TGTGCCATCAGTGAGTTATGGACAGGGGGCAGTGGCTACACCTTC. Its translation is CAISELWTGGSGYTF.

This clonotype was picked up a small number of times. V gene TRBV5-1 combines with J gene TRBJ2-6; tentative D call: TRBD1 (5 bases). V was clipped by 1 base and J by 2 bases, with 10 bases between them. The CDR3 loop spans 16 amino acids. Germline V lookup: CDR1 SGHRS, CDR2 YFSETQ. The CDR3 here is CASSLPGRAGANVLTF. CDR3 coding DNA: TGCGCCAGCAGCTTGCCGGGCAGGGCTGGGGCCAACGTCCTGACTTTC.

This clonotype was detected many times. This rearrangement joins TRBV6-1 to TRBJ2-5, with D hard to call. The CDR3 sequence is 15 residues long. Germline CDR1 MNHNS, CDR2 SASEGT. The V and J ends lost 8 bases and 0 bases respectively, with 16 bases between them. The CDR3 coding sequence is TGTGCCAGCCCGCGGACGCCCCGTTACCAAGAGACCCAGTACTTC. It translates to CASPRTPRYQETQYF.

This clonotype was detected a few times. This rearrangement joins TRBV7-2 to TRBJ2-7; 9 bases are shared with TRBD2. Looked up from germline, CDR1 is SGHTA and CDR2 is FQGNSA. The junction had 2 bases not matched to a gene; V was cut back by 1 base and J by 7 bases. This CDR3 is 13 amino acids long. The CDR3 bases are TGTGCCAGCAGCTTAGTAGCGGGAGTAGAGCAGTACTTC. Translating it yields CASSLVAGVEQYF.

Many counts were recorded for this clonotype. The gene calls are TRBV29-1 and TRBJ2-6; TRBD1 matches 8 bases. This CDR3 is 14 amino acids long. Germline CDR1 and CDR2: SQVTM and ANQGSEA. V dropped 7 bases and J dropped 0; count of bases not matched to a gene: 2. The CDR3 spells CSATGGSGANVLTF. The CDR3 nucleotides read TGCAGCGCTACAGGGGGCTCTGGGGCCAACGTCCTGACTTTC.

A few counts support this clonotype. V is TRBV11-2 and J is TRBJ2-7, with TRBD2 matching over 7 bases. Germline lookup yields CDR1 SGHAT and CDR2 FQNNGV. The CDR3 spans 18 residues. V was pared by 2 bases and J by 5 bases, with 18 bases of the junction left unmatched. The CDR3 bases are TGTGCCAGCAGCTTACTAAGTTCGGGGGGAGGGGTGGATAACGAGCAGTACTTC. Translating it yields CASSLLSSGGGVDNEQYF.

CDR3: CSVDAGQSYEQYF. The CDR3 nucleotides are TGCAGCGTTGACGCAGGACAGTCCTACGAGCAGTACTTC. The chain has TRBV29-1 and TRBJ2-7; possibly TRBD1 for D (6 bases). Germline V gene lookup returns CDR1 SQVTM and CDR2 ANQGSEA. The CDR3 covers 13 residues. Trimming left V 3 bases short and J 1 base short, with 10 bases between.

This clonotype was recorded at least ten times. The V call is TRBV6-2 or TRBV6-3, the J call TRBJ2-2; D uncertain. V was cut by 6 bases and J by 0 bases, with 17 bases left in between. CDR3 size: 17 residues. Germline V lookup: CDR1 MNHEY, CDR2 SVGEGT. The CDR3 DNA follows: TGTGCCAGCAGCCGACCTCTAGGTGGGGCGAACACCGGGGAGCTGTTTTTT. It translates to CASSRPLGGANTGELFF.

The sample holds a few counts of this clonotype. V and J are TRBV11-2 and TRBJ2-1, with 7 bases fitting TRBD2. Germline V lookup: CDR1 SGHAT, CDR2 FQNNGV. V shed 2 bases, J shed 7 bases, and the junction held 5 bases outside the gene matches. The CDR3 runs 14 residues. The CDR3 sequence is CASSLWGEGNEQFF. DNA of the CDR3: TGTGCCAGCAGCTTATGGGGGGAGGGGAATGAGCAGTTCTTC. The entire variable domain, with the rest obtained from reference TRBV11-2 and TRBJ2-1, is as follows: EAGVAQSPRYKIIEKRQSVAFWCNPISGHATLYWYQQILGQGPKLLIQFQNNGVVDDSQLPKDRFSAERLKGVDSTLKIQPAKLEDSAVYLCASSLWGEGNEQFFGPGTRLTVL.